This is a list of T cell receptor beta chains from one sample in a study of regulatory T cells in long-lasting Graves disease. MiXCR, run by TCRdb on the multiplex PCR reads, gives a single entry per CDR3 protein. The data hold a few hundred thousand distinct CDR3 sequences, with 20% to 25% observed a single time. The specimen was peripheral blood mononuclear cells (PBMCs), collected at new diagnosis, from a patient treated with antithyroid drugs. Receptors were obtained from a female donor with Graves disease. CDR3s include the opening cysteine and the closing phenylalanine or tryptophan. A D gene is named only where the DNA matches it firmly. The size of a clone is reported for some rows only, either as once, few or many, or as a class for expanded clones.

J gene,D gene,clone size,V gene,CDR3 protein,CDR3 DNA
TRBJ2-5,TRBD1,many,TRBV7-2,CASSSRQGAETQYF,TGTGCCAGCAGCTCCCGACAGGGGGCGGAGACCCAGTACTTC
TRBJ2-5,NA,few,TRBV5-6,CASSSPTRGAQETQYF,TGTGCCAGCAGCTCCCCCACTAGAGGCGCCCAAGAGACCCAGTACTTC
TRBJ2-2,NA,many,TRBV20-1,CSARHLMWGAGTGELFF,TGCAGTGCTAGACATCTAATGTGGGGCGCAGGTACCGGGGAGCTGTTTTTT
TRBJ1-5,NA,many,TRBV6-1,CAIRNTEDQPQHF,TGTGCCATACGGAACACTGAGGATCAGCCCCAGCATTTT
TRBJ1-1,NA,many,TRBV20-1,CSARDTANTEAFF,TGCAGTGCTAGAGATACAGCGAACACTGAAGCTTTCTTT
TRBJ2-1,NA,many,TRBV5-1,CASSSHGESYNEQFF,TGCGCCAGCAGCTCACATGGGGAGTCCTACAATGAGCAGTTCTTC
TRBJ1-3,NA,many,TRBV2,CASRKSSGNTIYF,TGTGCCAGCAGGAAGAGCTCTGGAAACACCATATATTTT
TRBJ2-6,TRBD2,NA,TRBV5-1,CASSQVLAGGSGANVLTF,TGCGCCAGCAGCCAAGTCCTAGCGGGGGGGAGTGGGGCCAACGTCCTGACTTTC
TRBJ2-4,NA,NA,TRBV19,CASSIDLGLGRDEQYF,TGTGCCAGTAGTATAGATTTGGGGTTGGGGCGCGATGAGCAGTACTTC
TRBJ1-2,TRBD1,many,TRBV24-1,CATSDRRGRIDGYTF,TGTGCCACCAGTGATCGCAGGGGGCGTATAGATGGCTACACCTTC
TRBJ1-6,NA,few,TRBV6-1,CASFYRFNSPLHF,TGTGCCAGTTTTTATAGGTTTAATTCACCCCTCCACTTT
TRBJ2-7,NA,many,TRBV6-1,CASRSLGRSYEQYF,TGTGCCAGCAGATCCCTGGGTCGATCCTACGAGCAGTACTTC
TRBJ2-1,NA,many,TRBV7-3,CASSSYRDDEQFF,TGTGCCAGCAGCTCGTACAGGGACGATGAGCAGTTCTTC
TRBJ2-3,NA,many,TRBV7-2,CASRQSSDTQYF,TGTGCCAGCCGTCAATCTTCCGATACGCAGTATTTT
TRBJ1-2,NA,many,TRBV19,CASSFLTGNYGYTF,TGTGCCAGTAGTTTCTTGACAGGCAACTATGGCTACACCTTC
TRBJ2-7,NA,many,TRBV10-3,CAISTEYEQYF,TGTGCCATCAGCACAGAATACGAGCAGTACTTC
TRBJ2-5,NA,many,TRBV20-1,CSAREEYTQYF,TGCAGTGCTAGAGAGGAGTATACCCAGTACTTC
TRBJ2-7,NA,many,TRBV4-1,CASSQEWGLNYEQYF,TGCGCCAGCAGCCAAGAGTGGGGGCTGAATTACGAGCAGTACTTC
TRBJ2-7,NA,many,TRBV20-1,CSANQGYEQYF,TGCAGTGCTAACCAGGGTTACGAGCAGTACTTC
TRBJ2-5,NA,NA,TRBV19,CASTRNFGSETQYF,TGTGCCAGTACCCGAAATTTCGGTTCCGAGACCCAGTACTTC
TRBJ2-4,NA,many,TRBV2,CASTSTIAKNIQYF,TGTGCCAGCACCTCCACTATAGCCAAAAACATTCAGTACTTC
TRBJ1-5,NA,many,TRBV27,CASSLFLNQPQHF,TGTGCCAGCAGTTTATTCCTAAATCAGCCCCAGCATTTT
TRBJ2-1,TRBD2,NA,TRBV7-2,CASSPGGPGVGFF,TGTGCCAGCAGCCCGGGAGGGCCCGGTGTTGGGTTCTTC
TRBJ2-5,TRBD1,NA,TRBV2,CASSTGGGETQYF,TGTGCCAGCAGTACAGGGGGCGGGGAGACCCAGTACTTC
TRBJ1-6,TRBD1,NA,TRBV28,CASSFGTGNSPLHF,TGTGCCAGCAGTTTTGGGACAGGGAATTCACCCCTCCACTTT
TRBJ1-4,NA,many,TRBV20-1,CSARDRVKNEKLFF,TGCAGTGCTAGAGATAGGGTGAAGAATGAAAAACTGTTTTTT
TRBJ1-4,NA,many,TRBV7-2,CASSLGMALTNEKLFF,TGTGCCAGCAGCTTAGGAATGGCCTTAACTAATGAAAAACTGTTTTTT
TRBJ2-2,NA,NA,TRBV6-2/TRBV6-3,CASSPPAGWGTGELFF,TGTGCCAGCAGCCCCCCCGCGGGGTGGGGGACCGGGGAGCTGTTTTTT
TRBJ1-1,NA,NA,TRBV29-1,CSARGAGTAEAFF,TGCAGCGCTCGGGGGGCAGGGACGGCTGAAGCTTTCTTT
TRBJ2-7,TRBD2,NA,TRBV7-2,CASSWGLADSYEQYF,TGTGCCAGCAGCTGGGGACTAGCGGACTCCTACGAGCAGTACTTC
TRBJ2-1,NA,many,TRBV11-2,CASSSPTSNNEQFF,TGTGCCAGCAGCTCCCCGACGTCTAACAATGAGCAGTTCTTC
TRBJ1-4,NA,many,TRBV2,CASSSKTLLATNEKLFF,TGTGCCAGCAGTTCTAAGACACTCCTTGCAACTAATGAAAAACTGTTTTTT
TRBJ2-7,NA,NA,TRBV28,CASSLSDLGEQYF,TGTGCCAGCAGTTTAAGCGACCTCGGCGAGCAGTACTTC
TRBJ2-3,TRBD2,NA,TRBV6-2/TRBV6-3,CASSPRTSGRDTQYF,TGTGCCAGCAGTCCGCGGACTAGCGGGAGAGATACGCAGTATTTT
TRBJ2-7,NA,NA,TRBV6-1,CASNGVGEQYF,TGTGCCAGCAACGGGGTGGGCGAGCAGTACTTC
TRBJ2-2,TRBD2,NA,TRBV24-1,CAAGLAGASNTGELFF,TGTGCCGCGGGACTAGCGGGGGCCTCGAACACCGGGGAGCTGTTTTTT
TRBJ2-5,NA,many,TRBV3-1,CASSQFGPEETQYF,TGTGCCAGCAGCCAATTCGGTCCGGAAGAGACCCAGTACTTC
TRBJ2-3,NA,many,TRBV7-6,CASSGDFFPSTDTQYF,TGTGCCAGCAGCGGGGATTTTTTCCCTAGCACAGATACGCAGTATTTT
TRBJ2-3,TRBD1,NA,TRBV7-9,CASSHRDSPSTDTQYF,TGTGCCAGCAGCCACCGGGACAGCCCTAGCACAGATACGCAGTATTTT
TRBJ2-7,NA,many,TRBV7-6,CASSPIGGGKKYEQYF,TGTGCCAGCAGCCCCATAGGGGGGGGGAAAAAGTACGAGCAGTACTTC
TRBJ2-5,NA,many,TRBV19,CASSIGRTQETQYF,TGTGCCAGTAGTATCGGACGGACCCAAGAGACCCAGTACTTC
TRBJ2-2,TRBD1,many,TRBV7-3,CASSPTGGVTGELFF,TGTGCCAGCAGCCCTACAGGGGGAGTGACCGGGGAGCTGTTTTTT